This T cell receptor beta chain was sequenced during a study of T cells in Graves' hyperthyroidism and ophthalmopathy (dated by TCRdb to the late 2010s). Study-level background: Peripheral blood was sampled at the time of initial diagnosis, prior to any treatment. Following sampling, methimazole starting at 30 mg daily was given to hyperthyroidism patients, and high-dose intravenous methylprednisolone was given to ophthalmopathy patients. Prospective prediction of ophthalmopathy was tested in an independent validation cohort consisting of under 20 hyperthyroidism patients and some 15 patients who later progressed to ophthalmopathy. TCR Vbeta CDR3 sequencing of approximately 140 peripheral blood samples (fewer than 45 ophthalmopathy, some 75 hyperthyroidism and some 17 progressor patients) is reported in the paper. The roughly 91 discovery patients were randomly split 7:3 into training and test sets. In six Graves' hyperthyroidism patients, the study also compared T-cell repertoires from thyroid tissue with T-cell repertoires from blood. To identify distinguishing TCR V-J signatures, a discovery cohort of about a hundred patients was used, comprising 40 to 45 with Graves' ophthalmopathy and approximately 57 with stable Graves' hyperthyroidism.

General study outcomes and caveats: Most expanded thyroid clonotypes (frequency above 0.001) were also detected in blood, suggesting blood repertoires may reflect thyroid immune responses. No statistical method was used to set the sample size in advance, and investigators knew the group allocation. In validation, the model predicted progression to ophthalmopathy a median of roughly 6.1 months before onset, with about 70% sensitivity and just under 75% specificity. A 13 V-J signature model separated ophthalmopathy from stable hyperthyroidism, with over 85% sensitivity and 81% to 83% specificity in cross-validation and 80%/75% in testing.

The CDR3 spans 15 residues, from the cysteine through the phenylalanine. Only the CDR3 DNA stays, 45 bases, in frame from base 1. Trimming removed 6 bases from V and 7 bases from J; the gene matches leave 7 bases unexplained. CDR1 SNHLY and CDR2 FYNNEI are derived from the germline V gene. TCR beta CDR3 regions were amplified from RNA transcripts. A first-round RT-PCR of the TCR CDR3 used the HTBI primer set with the Qiagen OneStep RT-PCR kit. A second multiplex PCR round built the libraries, followed by size selection and purification. Libraries were sequenced paired-end with 100 bp reads on an Illumina HiSeq2000. The authors' analysis ran thus. SOAPnuke was used to process the raw data, removing reads that contained adapters or uncalled bases, had a mean Phred below 15, or lacked an exact match to the constant primer or identifier. High-quality paired reads were merged using COPE v1.2.5, and each unique nucleotide sequence was defined as a clonotype. Clonotypes were aligned to IMGT TRBV, TRBD and TRBJ reference segments using MiTCR v1.1. The analysis was restricted to V-J combinations with a frequency above 0.0001, which together covered 99.2% of the repertoires. A TCS score was defined as the ratio of F50 (clonal expansion) to E x V (chaos), with BLOSUM62-based TCRdist applied between CDR3 peptides within each V-J. Welch's t-statistics and random forest reduced fewer than 550 V-J features to 13, which were used in a naive Bayes classifier (R e1071). The raw public data were reprocessed by TCRdb itself: fastp quality trimming at Q25, MiXCR clonotype calling, in-frame beta chains only. Entries that share a CDR3 protein sequence are merged under the most common genes and DNA. The V and J calls were determined by TCRdb, not by the authors. The sample has some 530,000 distinct CDR3 sequences on record, under 25% of them singletons. Of the sample, 45% to 55% falls within the top ten clones.

Ophthalmopathy patients had moderately to severely active disease, with a Clinical Activity Score of 3 or more, a NOSPECS grade of 4 or more, and a disease duration of less than 3 months. Patients with uncontrolled infections, other autoimmune diseases, pregnancy or lactation were excluded. Diagnoses relied on clinical symptoms, serum thyroxine and TRAb, thyroid ultrasound and orbital computed tomography. PBMCs were separated from roughly 10 ml of fresh peripheral blood using Ficoll-Paque density gradient centrifugation. Total RNA was extracted with Trizol reagent, and quality was checked on an Agilent 2100 Bioanalyzer. Points on this clonotype: Its antigen is not yet known. No much larger clonotype is one base removed from it; base qualities were not supplied.

The TCR was taken from a woman aged 70-85 years with Graves' ophthalmopathy. The material sequenced was blood. The chain joins TRBV2 to TRBJ2-7; 15 bases in the middle match TRBD2. The CDR3 amino acid sequence is: CASRGLAGGPGEQYF. Read as DNA, the sequence is TGTGCCAGCAGAGGACTAGCGGGAGGGCCGGGTGAGCAGTACTTC.